This is a list of T cell receptor beta chains from one sample in a study of T cells in localized non-small cell lung cancer. Profiling relied on immunoSEQ multiplex PCR, and the TCRdb table lists in-frame clones only, not all of them. The data hold under 50,000 clones, with roughly 86% observed a single time. Sample: PBMCs, taken before any cancer treatment. These receptor sequences come from a man aged 35 to 69 with stage II lung adenocarcinoma. Both conserved end residues are trimmed from each CDR3.

J,V,CDR3
TRBJ2-5,TRBV25-1,ASSSGTGGFETQY
TRBJ2-1,TRBV27,ASSPGTSGYNEQF
TRBJ1-3,TRBV9,ASSVEGRAGNTIY
TRBJ2-3,TRBV7-9,ASSSPTLTDTQY
TRBJ2-2,TRBV7-2,ASSQEGDTGELF
TRBJ1-1,TRBV19,ASSPQKRAGNTEAF
TRBJ1-6,TRBV6-5,ASRPPGTILAPLH
TRBJ1-3,TRBV19,ASSIRPNRDSGNTIY
TRBJ1-1,TRBV7-9,ASSPRGAQAF
TRBJ2-7,TRBV5-4,ASSLAGDRVYEQY
TRBJ2-2,TRBV19,ARKGLAGNTGELF
TRBJ1-1,TRBV5-1,ASSPGGDRLMNTEAF
TRBJ2-6,TRBV12-5,ASGLSGANVLT
TRBJ1-4,TRBV9,ASSVAFGEPNEKLF
TRBJ2-6,TRBV19,ASRRDSGANVLT
TRBJ2-5,TRBV30,AQGLETQY
TRBJ1-6,TRBV28,ASSSPAHRGGNSPLH
TRBJ2-2,TRBV18,ASSTEGATGELF
TRBJ1-1,TRBV2,ASSAQGAFTEAF
TRBJ1-2,TRBV5-5,ASSLIPQDDGYT
TRBJ1-2,TRBV4-1,ASSQGTTFQGDGAYGYT
TRBJ1-1,TRBV19,ASSMPGGMNTEAF
TRBJ1-5,TRBV28,ASSLGQGTQPQH
TRBJ1-1,TRBV5-1,ASSRAGADTEAF
TRBJ2-1,TRBV6-1,ASSEGSRAGLDNEQF
TRBJ1-1,TRBV19,ASNPGRMNTEAF
TRBJ2-6,TRBV29-1,SVLAASGANVLT
TRBJ2-5,TRBV14,ASSQDITRVETQY
TRBJ2-1,TRBV5-1,ASSPDRPDNEQF
TRBJ1-1,TRBV30,AWSGGVLMNTEAF
TRBJ2-1,TRBV19,ASNYDRGLGEQF
TRBJ1-6,TRBV6-4,ASSDPIEQGRWSPLH
TRBJ2-2,TRBV5-8,ATGEENTGELF
TRBJ2-5,TRBV5-1,ASSSTLDRAGTQY
TRBJ2-3,TRBV27,ASTPGFTDTQY
TRBJ1-1,TRBV7-2,ASSSTRGTEAF
TRBJ2-5,TRBV19,ASSMGSGRGETQY
TRBJ1-1,TRBV30,AWEQDFTEAF
TRBJ2-1,TRBV25-1,ASKGAGYNEQF
TRBJ2-2,TRBV7-3,ASSMSTRNTGELF
TRBJ1-3,TRBV7-9,ASSLSLPGNTIY
TRBJ1-1,TRBV19,ASSRLGGDARMNTEAF
TRBJ1-5,TRBV7-3,ASSTATGRNQPQH
TRBJ1-3,TRBV19,ASSIVASGNTIY